This is a list of T cell receptor beta chains from one sample in a study of cytomegalovirus exposure and HLA in healthy donors. The table came from immunoSEQ multiplex PCR; TCRdb's copy has only in-frame clones and leaves some out. The data contain 170,000 or so clones, around 86% of them singletons. Material: PBMCs. Source of these receptors: a man aged 45-65 years in good health and CMV-seronegative. CDR3s include the opening cysteine and the closing phenylalanine or tryptophan. Each record gives: V gene, D gene, J gene, CDR3 DNA, CDR3 protein. A D gene is named only where the DNA matches it firmly.

>TRBV7-9|-|TRBJ2-5
TGTTCCAGCAGCTCCTCGCAAGAGACCCAGTACTTC
CSSSSSQETQYF
>TRBV7-2|-|TRBJ2-5
TGTGCCAGCAGCGGGAGCCGGGAACAAGAGACCCAGTACTTC
CASSGSREQETQYF
>TRBV7-6|-|TRBJ2-3
TGTGCCAGCAGCTGGGGTCCAGCGGAGAGCACAGATACGCAGTATTTT
CASSWGPAESTDTQYF
>TRBV7-3|TRBD1|TRBJ2-2
TGTGCCAGCAGCTTAAACAGGGGGACCGGGGAGCTGTTTTTT
CASSLNRGTGELFF
>TRBV4-3|-|TRBJ1-5
TGCGCCAGCAGCCAAGATCGGGAGTCTCGGCCCCAGCATTTT
CASSQDRESRPQHF
>TRBV5-1|TRBD1|TRBJ2-1
TGCGCCAGCAGCATTGGACAGGGTAGCTACAATGAGCAGTTCTTC
CASSIGQGSYNEQFF
>TRBV5-1|-|TRBJ1-4
TGCGCCAGCAGCCCCGCCCCAGGGGTTAGTGAAAAACTGTTTTTT
CASSPAPGVSEKLFF
>TRBV7-2|TRBD2|TRBJ2-3
TGTGCCAGCAGCTTAGGGGGACTAGCGGGGGGGATAGGAGATACGCAGTATTTT
CASSLGGLAGGIGDTQYF
>TRBV6-5|-|TRBJ1-6
TGTGCCAGCAGCCTAGACTTAATTAATTCACCCCTCCACTTT
CASSLDLINSPLHF
>TRBV7-6|-|TRBJ2-7
TGTGCCAGCAGCCCCGGGGAAGATTACGAGCAGTACTTC
CASSPGEDYEQYF
>TRBV7-9|-|TRBJ2-1
TGTGCCAGCAGCTTAGCGAGGGATGAGCAGTTCTTC
CASSLARDEQFF
>TRBV9|TRBD1|TRBJ2-1
TGTGCCAGCAGCCCTCGGGACAGATTAACCAATGAGCAGTTCTTC
CASSPRDRLTNEQFF
>TRBV6-5|-|TRBJ2-5
TGTGCCAGCACAGAGCGAGAGACCCAGTACTTC
CASTERETQYF
>TRBV11-1|TRBD2|TRBJ2-1
TGTGCCAGCAGCTTAGTGCTAGCGGGAGGAAATAGTGAGCAGTTCTTC
CASSLVLAGGNSEQFF
>TRBV6-5|-|TRBJ2-7
TGTGCCAGCAGTTACTCTACAGGGTCCTCCTACGAGCAGTACTTC
CASSYSTGSSYEQYF